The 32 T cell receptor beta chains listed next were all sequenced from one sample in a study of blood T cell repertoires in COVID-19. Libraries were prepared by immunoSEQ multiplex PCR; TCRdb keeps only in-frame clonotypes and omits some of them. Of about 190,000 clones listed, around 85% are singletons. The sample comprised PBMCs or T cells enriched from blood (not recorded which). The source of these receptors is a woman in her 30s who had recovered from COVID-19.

CDR3 sequence: CASSLGGNREQPQHF. The CDR3 DNA reads as TGTGCCAGCAGCCTGGGTGGGAACAGGGAACAGCCCCAGCATTTT. The J gene is TRBJ1-5, the V gene TRBV5-6; D perhaps matches TRBD1 (6 bases). The CDR3 is 15 residues long. Germline lookup yields CDR1 SGHDT and CDR2 YYEEEE. V lost 4 bases to trimming and J lost 7 bases, with 18 bases between them.

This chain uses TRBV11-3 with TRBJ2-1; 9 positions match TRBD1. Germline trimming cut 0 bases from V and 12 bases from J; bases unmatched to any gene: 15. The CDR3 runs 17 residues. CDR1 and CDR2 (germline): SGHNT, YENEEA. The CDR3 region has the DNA TGTGCCAGCAGCTTAGACATCTTGGGACAGGGAATGGGAGGGCAGTTCTTC. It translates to CASSLDILGQGMGGQFF.

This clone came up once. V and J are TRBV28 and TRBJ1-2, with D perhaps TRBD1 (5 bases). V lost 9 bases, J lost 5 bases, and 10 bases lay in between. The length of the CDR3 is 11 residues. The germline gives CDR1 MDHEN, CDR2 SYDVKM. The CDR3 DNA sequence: TGTGCCAGTAAAGGGGAATATGGCTACACCTTC. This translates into CASKGEYGYTF.

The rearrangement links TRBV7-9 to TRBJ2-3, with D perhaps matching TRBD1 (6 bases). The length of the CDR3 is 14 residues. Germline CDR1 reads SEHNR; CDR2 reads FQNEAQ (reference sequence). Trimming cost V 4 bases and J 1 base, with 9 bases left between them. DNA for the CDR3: TGTGCCAGCAGCTATGAGGGGGGCACAGATACGCAGTATTTT. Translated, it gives CASSYEGGTDTQYF.

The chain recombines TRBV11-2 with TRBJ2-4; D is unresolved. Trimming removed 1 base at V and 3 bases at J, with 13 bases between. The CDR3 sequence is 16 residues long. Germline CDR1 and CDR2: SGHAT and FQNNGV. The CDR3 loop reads CASSLGSSLGKNIQYF. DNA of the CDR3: TGTGCCAGCAGCTTAGGGAGTTCTCTAGGCAAAAACATTCAGTACTTC.

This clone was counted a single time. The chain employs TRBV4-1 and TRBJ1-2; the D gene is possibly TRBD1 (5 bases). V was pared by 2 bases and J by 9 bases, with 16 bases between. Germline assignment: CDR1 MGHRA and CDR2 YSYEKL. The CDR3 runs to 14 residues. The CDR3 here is CASSQLAAGFRYTF. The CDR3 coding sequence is TGCGCCAGCAGCCAATTGGCCGCAGGGTTCCGCTACACCTTC.

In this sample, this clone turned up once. CDR3 DNA: TGTGCCACCAGCAGGGGACAGTTCGGCAATCAGCCCCAGCATTTT. Translation gives CATSRGQFGNQPQHF. The rearrangement uses TRBV15 and TRBJ1-5; 7 bases are shared with TRBD1. V gave up 3 bases and J gave up 2 bases; unmatched junction bases: 4. The CDR3 has 15 residues. Germline V lookup: CDR1 LNHNV, CDR2 YYDKDF (reference sequence). Filled out from reference TRBV15 and TRBJ1-5, the complete variable domain reads DAMVIQNPRYQVTQFGKPVTLSCSQTLNHNVMYWYQQKSSQAPKLLFHYYDKDFNNEADTPDNFQSRRPNTSFCFLDIRSPGLGDTAMYLCATSRGQFGNQPQHFGDGTRLSIL.

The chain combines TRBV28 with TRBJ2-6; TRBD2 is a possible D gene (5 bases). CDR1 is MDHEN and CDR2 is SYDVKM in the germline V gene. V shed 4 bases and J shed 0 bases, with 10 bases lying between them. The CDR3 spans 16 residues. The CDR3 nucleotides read TGTGCCAGCAGTTCCCCGGGGATCTCTGGGGCCAACGTCCTGACTTTC. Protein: CASSSPGISGANVLTF.

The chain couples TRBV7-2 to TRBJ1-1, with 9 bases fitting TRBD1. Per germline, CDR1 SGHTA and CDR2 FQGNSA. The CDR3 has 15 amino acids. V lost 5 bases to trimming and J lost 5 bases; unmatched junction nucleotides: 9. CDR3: CASSPQQGAGTEAFF. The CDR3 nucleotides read TGTGCCAGCAGCCCCCAACAGGGGGCTGGAACTGAAGCTTTCTTT.

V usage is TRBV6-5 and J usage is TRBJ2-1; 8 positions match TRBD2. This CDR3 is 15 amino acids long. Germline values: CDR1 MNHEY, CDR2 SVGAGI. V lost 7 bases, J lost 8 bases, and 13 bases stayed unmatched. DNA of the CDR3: TGTGCCAGCATCACGGGACTAGGGGACTTCCATGAGCAGTTCTTC. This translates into CASITGLGDFHEQFF.

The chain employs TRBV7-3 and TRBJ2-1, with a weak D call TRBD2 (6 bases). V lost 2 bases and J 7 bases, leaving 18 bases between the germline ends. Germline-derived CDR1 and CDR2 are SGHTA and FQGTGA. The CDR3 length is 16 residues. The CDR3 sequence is CASSLRADRRDNEQFF. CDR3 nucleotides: TGTGCCAGCAGCTTACGTGCGGACCGGAGGGATAATGAGCAGTTCTTC.

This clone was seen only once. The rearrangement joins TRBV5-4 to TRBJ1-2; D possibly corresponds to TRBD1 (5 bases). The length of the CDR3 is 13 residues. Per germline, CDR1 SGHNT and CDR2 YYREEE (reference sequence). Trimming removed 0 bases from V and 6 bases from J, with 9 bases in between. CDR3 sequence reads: CASSLVGGDGYTF. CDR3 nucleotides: TGTGCCAGCAGCTTGGTGGGGGGGGATGGCTACACCTTC.

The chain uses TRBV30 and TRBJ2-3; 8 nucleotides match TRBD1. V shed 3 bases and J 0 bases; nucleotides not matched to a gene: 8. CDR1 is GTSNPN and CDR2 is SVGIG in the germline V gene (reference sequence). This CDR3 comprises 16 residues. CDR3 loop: CAWSRGQGASTDTQYF. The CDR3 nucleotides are TGTGCCTGGAGCCGGGGGCAGGGGGCTAGCACAGATACGCAGTATTTT.

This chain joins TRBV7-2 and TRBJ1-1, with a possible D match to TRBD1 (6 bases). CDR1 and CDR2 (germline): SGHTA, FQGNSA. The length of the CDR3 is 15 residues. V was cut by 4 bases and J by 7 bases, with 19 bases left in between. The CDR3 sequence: CASSSILDRRSEAFF. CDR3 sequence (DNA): TGTGCCAGCAGCTCCATCCTCGACAGGCGAAGTGAAGCTTTCTTT.

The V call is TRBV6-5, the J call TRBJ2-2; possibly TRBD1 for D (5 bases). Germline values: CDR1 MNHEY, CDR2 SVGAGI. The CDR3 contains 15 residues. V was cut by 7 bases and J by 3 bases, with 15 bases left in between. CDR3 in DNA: TGTGCCAGCATCCCCGAAGGACAACACACCGGGGAGCTGTTTTTT. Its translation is CASIPEGQHTGELFF.

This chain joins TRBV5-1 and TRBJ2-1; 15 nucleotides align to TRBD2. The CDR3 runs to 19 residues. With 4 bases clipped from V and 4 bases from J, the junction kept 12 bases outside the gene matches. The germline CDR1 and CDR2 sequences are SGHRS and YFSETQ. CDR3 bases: TGCGCCAGCAGCGCGTCCTCCGGGACTAGCGGGGGGCTTTACAATGAGCAGTTCTTC. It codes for CASSASSGTSGGLYNEQFF.

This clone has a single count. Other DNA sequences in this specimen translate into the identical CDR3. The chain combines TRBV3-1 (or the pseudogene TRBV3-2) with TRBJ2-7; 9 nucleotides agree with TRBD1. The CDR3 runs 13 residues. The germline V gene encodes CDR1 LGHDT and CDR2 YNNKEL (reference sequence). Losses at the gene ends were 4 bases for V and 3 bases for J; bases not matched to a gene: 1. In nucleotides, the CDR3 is TGTGCCAGCAGCCCGACAGGGGGCTACGAGCAGTACTTC. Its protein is CASSPTGGYEQYF.

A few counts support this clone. The CDR3 protein is CASSERVPGTGSYSNQPQHF. The CDR3 DNA reads TGTGCCAGCAGTGAAAGAGTCCCCGGGACAGGGTCCTATAGCAATCAGCCCCAGCATTTT. The chain recombines TRBV2 with TRBJ1-5; TRBD1 aligns across 9 bases. The germline CDR1 and CDR2 sequences are SNHLY and FYNNEI. V gave up 2 bases and J gave up 0 bases; unmatched junction bases: 14. CDR3 length: 20 amino acids.

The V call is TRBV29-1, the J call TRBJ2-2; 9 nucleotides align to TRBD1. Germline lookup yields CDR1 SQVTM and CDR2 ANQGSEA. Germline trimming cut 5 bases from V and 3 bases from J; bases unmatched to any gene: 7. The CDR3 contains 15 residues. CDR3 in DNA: TGCAGCGTTTCATTCGGACAGGGGTACACCGGGGAGCTGTTTTTT. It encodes CSVSFGQGYTGELFF.

The CDR3 DNA reads as TGTGCCAGCAGTAGTAAGTTTAGCGGAACTGGAAACACCATATATTTT. Amino acid sequence: CASSSKFSGTGNTIYF. The chain carries TRBV28 and TRBJ1-3; D ambiguous. Germline values: CDR1 MDHEN, CDR2 SYDVKM. V dropped 5 bases and J dropped 2 bases, with 16 bases sitting between them. The CDR3 loop spans 16 amino acids.

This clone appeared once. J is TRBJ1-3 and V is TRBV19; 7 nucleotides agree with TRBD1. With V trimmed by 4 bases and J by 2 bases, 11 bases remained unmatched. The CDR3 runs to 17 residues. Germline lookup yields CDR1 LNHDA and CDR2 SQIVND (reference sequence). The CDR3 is CASSTYRGTQTGNTIYF. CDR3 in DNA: TGTGCCAGTAGTACCTACAGGGGAACTCAGACTGGAAACACCATATATTTT.

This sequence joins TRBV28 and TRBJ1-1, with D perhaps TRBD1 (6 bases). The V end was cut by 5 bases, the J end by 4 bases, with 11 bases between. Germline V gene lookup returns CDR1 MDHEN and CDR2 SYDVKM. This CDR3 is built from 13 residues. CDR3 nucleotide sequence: TGTGCCAGCAGTCTACGGGGGGCCACTGAAGCTTTCTTT. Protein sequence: CASSLRGATEAFF.

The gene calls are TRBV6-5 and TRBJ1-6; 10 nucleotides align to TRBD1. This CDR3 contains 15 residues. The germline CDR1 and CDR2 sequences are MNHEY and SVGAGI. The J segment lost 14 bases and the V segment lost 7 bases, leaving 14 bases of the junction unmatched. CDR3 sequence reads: CASTRDRGEYRTLHF. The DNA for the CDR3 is TGTGCCAGCACTCGGGACAGGGGTGAATACCGGACCCTCCACTTT.

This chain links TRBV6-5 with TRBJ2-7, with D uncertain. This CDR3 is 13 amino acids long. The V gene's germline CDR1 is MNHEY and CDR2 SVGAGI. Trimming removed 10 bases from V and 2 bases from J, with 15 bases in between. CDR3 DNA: TGTGCCATCACGGCAAAAGCGACCTACGAGCAGTACTTC. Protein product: CAITAKATYEQYF.

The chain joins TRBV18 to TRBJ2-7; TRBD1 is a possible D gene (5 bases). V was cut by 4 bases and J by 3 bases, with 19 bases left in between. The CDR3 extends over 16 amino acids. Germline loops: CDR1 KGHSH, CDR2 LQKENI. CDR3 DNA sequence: TGTGCCAGCTCACGGTTCTCTCAGGGAACCGTCTACGAGCAGTACTTC. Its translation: CASSRFSQGTVYEQYF.

The CDR3 protein is CASSQVRSYEQYV. The CDR3 DNA reads TGTGCCAGCTCCCAGGTGCGCTCCTACGAGCAGTACGTC. The chain employs TRBV6-5 and TRBJ2-7; D not certain. V was trimmed by 8 bases and J by 0 bases, leaving 11 bases between them. This CDR3 region has 13 residues. Germline values: CDR1 MNHEY, CDR2 SVGAGI.

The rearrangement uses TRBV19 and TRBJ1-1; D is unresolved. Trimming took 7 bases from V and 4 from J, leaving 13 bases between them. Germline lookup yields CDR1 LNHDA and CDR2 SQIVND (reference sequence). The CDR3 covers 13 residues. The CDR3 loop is CASIQAVITEAFF. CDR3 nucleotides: TGTGCCAGTATCCAGGCAGTGATCACTGAAGCTTTCTTT.

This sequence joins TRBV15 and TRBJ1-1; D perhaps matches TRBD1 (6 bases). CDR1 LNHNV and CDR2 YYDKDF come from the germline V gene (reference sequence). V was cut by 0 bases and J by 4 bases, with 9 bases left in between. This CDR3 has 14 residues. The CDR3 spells CATSRDPRGTEAFF. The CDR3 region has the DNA TGTGCCACCAGCAGAGATCCCAGGGGCACTGAAGCTTTCTTT.

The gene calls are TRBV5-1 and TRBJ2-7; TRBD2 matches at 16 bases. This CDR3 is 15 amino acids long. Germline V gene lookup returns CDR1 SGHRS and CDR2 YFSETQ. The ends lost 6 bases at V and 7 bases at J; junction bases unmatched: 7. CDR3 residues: CASTGLAGGPGEQYF. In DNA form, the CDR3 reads TGCGCCAGCACGGGACTAGCGGGAGGGCCGGGTGAGCAGTACTTC. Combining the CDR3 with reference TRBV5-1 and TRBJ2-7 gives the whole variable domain KAGVTQTPRYLIKTRGQQVTLSCSPISGHRSVSWYQQTPGQGLQFLFEYFSETQRNKGNFPGRFSGRQFSNSRSEMNVSTLELGDSALYLCASTGLAGGPGEQYFGPGTRLTVT.

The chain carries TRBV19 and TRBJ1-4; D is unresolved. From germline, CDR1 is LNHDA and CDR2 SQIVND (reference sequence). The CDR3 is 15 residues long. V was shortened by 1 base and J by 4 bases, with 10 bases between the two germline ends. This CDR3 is CASSIVGVVNEKLFF. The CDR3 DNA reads TGTGCCAGTAGTATAGTTGGAGTGGTTAATGAAAAACTGTTTTTT.

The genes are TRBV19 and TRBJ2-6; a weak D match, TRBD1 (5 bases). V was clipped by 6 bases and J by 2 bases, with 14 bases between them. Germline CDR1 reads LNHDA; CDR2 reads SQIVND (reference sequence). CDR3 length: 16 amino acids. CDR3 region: CASRDVSGPGANVLTF. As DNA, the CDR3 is TGTGCCAGTAGAGACGTGTCAGGGCCTGGGGCCAACGTCCTGACTTTC.

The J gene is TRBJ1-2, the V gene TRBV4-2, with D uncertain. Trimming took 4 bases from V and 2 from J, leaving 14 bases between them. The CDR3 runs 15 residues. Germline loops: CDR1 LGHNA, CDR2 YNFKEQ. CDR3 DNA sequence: TGTGCCAGCAGCCCACTCGGAGAGCAGAACTATGGCTACACCTTC. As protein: CASSPLGEQNYGYTF.